The 7 T cell receptor beta chains below come from one sample, sequenced in a study of radiotherapy plus CTLA-4 blockade in lung cancer. Assay: immunoSEQ multiplex PCR; the TCRdb copy retains only in-frame clones and omits some. The data hold a few thousand clones, with roughly 80% observed a single time. The specimen was tumor tissue, collected from a patient treated with radiotherapy plus ipilimumab. Receptors were obtained from a human donor with non-small cell lung cancer that progressed on radiotherapy plus ipilimumab.

The chain has TRBV25-1 and TRBJ1-4; 11 bases line up with TRBD1. Trimming cost V 2 bases and J 8 bases; bases outside gene matches: 10. The CDR3 has 17 amino acids. Per the germline V gene, CDR1 is MGHDK and CDR2 is SYGVNS. The CDR3 loop is CASSELGQGATGEKLFF. CDR3 nucleotides: TGTGCCAGCAGTGAACTTGGACAGGGGGCGACCGGGGAAAAACTGTTTTTT.

The chain links TRBV13 to TRBJ2-3; D is undetermined. CDR3 length equals 13 residues. Between the trimmed V and J ends, which lost 6 bases and 2 bases, there was a span of 9 bases. Germline CDR1 PRHDT, CDR2 FYEKMQ (reference sequence). CDR3 protein: CASRHTTTDTQYF. CDR3 DNA: TGTGCCAGCAGGCATACTACCACAGATACGCAGTATTTT.

The J gene is TRBJ2-3, the V gene TRBV7-8; D is tentatively TRBD1 or TRBD2 (5 bases each). The germline V gene has CDR1 SGHVS and CDR2 FQNEAQ. The V gene lost 2 bases and the J gene lost 0 bases, with 12 bases spanning the gap. The CDR3 covers 16 residues. The CDR3 is CASSLRDGDSTDTQYF. CDR3 DNA: TGTGCCAGCAGCTTAAGGGACGGAGATAGCACAGATACGCAGTATTTT.

This clone was seen only once. The chain joins TRBV2 to TRBJ1-2; D may be TRBD1 (6 bases). Deletions cut 3 bases from V and 4 bases from J, with 21 bases between. Per germline, CDR1 SNHLY and CDR2 FYNNEI. The CDR3 covers 17 residues. The CDR3 loop reads CASSDPGGQSLSYGYTF. Here the CDR3 DNA reads TGTGCCAGCAGTGATCCCGGTGGACAGTCCCTTAGCTATGGCTACACCTTC.

The chain links TRBV9 to TRBJ2-6; D not certain. With 0 bases removed from V and 1 base from J, the gap between germline ends came to 5 bases. The CDR3 loop spans 15 amino acids. Germline V gene lookup returns CDR1 SGDLS and CDR2 YYNGEE. The CDR3 region is CASSVGYSGANVLTF. CDR3 bases: TGTGCCAGCAGCGTAGGCTATTCTGGGGCCAACGTCCTGACTTTC.

About this clone itself: In the same sample, other DNA sequences code for this CDR3. The rearrangement uses TRBV7-2 and TRBJ2-1; 7 positions agree with TRBD2. V shed 4 bases, J shed 2 bases, and the junction held 11 bases outside the gene matches. The germline CDR1 and CDR2 sequences are SGHTA and FQGNSA. The CDR3 runs 17 residues. This CDR3 reads CASSSAIGGGAYNEQFF. CDR3 bases: TGTGCCAGCAGCTCCGCCATCGGCGGGGGAGCCTACAATGAGCAGTTCTTC. Filled out from reference TRBV7-2 and TRBJ2-1, the complete variable domain reads GAGVSQSPSNKVTEKGKDVELRCDPISGHTALYWYRQSLGQGLEFLIYFQGNSAPDKSGLPSDRFSAERTGGSVSTLTIQRTQQEDSAVYLCASSSAIGGGAYNEQFFGPGTRLTVL.

The rearrangement joins TRBV10-2 to TRBJ1-3; D gene unclear. This CDR3 comprises 16 residues. The germline V gene encodes CDR1 WSHSY and CDR2 SAAADI. V was cut by 3 bases and J by 0 bases, with 12 bases left in between. The CDR3 DNA follows: TGCGCCAGCAGTGATCAGTGGTTTTTCTCTGGAAACACCATATATTTT. This encodes CASSDQWFFSGNTIYF.